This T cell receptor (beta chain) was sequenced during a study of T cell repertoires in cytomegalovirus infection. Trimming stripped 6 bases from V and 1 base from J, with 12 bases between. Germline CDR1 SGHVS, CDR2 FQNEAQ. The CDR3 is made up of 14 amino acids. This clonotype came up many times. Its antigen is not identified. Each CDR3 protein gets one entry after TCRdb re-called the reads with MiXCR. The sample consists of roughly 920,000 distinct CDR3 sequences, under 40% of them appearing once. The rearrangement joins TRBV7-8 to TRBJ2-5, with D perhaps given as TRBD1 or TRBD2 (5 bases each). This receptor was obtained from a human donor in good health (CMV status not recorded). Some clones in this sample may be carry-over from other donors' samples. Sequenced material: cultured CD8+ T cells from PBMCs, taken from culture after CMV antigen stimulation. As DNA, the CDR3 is TGTGCCAGCAGGCCGGGACGGACCCAAGAGACCCAGTACTTC. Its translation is CASRPGRTQETQYF.